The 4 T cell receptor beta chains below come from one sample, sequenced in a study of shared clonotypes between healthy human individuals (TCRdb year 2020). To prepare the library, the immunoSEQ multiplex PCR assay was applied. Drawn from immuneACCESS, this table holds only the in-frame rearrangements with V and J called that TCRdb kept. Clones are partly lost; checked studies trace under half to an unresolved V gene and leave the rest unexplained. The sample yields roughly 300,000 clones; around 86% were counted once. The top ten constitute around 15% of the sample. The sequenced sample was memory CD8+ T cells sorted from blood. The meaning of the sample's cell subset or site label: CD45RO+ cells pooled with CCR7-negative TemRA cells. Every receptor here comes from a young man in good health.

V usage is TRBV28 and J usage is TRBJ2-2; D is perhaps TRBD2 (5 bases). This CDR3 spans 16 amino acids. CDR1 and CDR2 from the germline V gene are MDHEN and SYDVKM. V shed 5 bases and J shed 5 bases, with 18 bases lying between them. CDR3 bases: TGTGCCAGCAGTCGAATGTACGGGGAGATGACCGGGGAGCTGTTTTTT. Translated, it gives CASSRMYGEMTGELFF.

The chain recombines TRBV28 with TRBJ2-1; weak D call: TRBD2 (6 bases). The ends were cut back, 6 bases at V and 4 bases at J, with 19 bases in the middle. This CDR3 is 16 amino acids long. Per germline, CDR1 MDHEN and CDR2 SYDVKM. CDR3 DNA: TGTGCCAGCAGAGAACCCGGCCCCGGGGGTTACAATGAGCAGTTCTTC. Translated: CASREPGPGGYNEQFF.

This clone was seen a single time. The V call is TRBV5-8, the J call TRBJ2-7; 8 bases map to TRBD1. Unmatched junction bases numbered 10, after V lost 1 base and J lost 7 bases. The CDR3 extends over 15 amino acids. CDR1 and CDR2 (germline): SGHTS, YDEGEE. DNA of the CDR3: TGTGCCAGCAGCTTGTCAGGACAGGGTCTTGGGGAGCAGTACTTC. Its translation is CASSLSGQGLGEQYF.

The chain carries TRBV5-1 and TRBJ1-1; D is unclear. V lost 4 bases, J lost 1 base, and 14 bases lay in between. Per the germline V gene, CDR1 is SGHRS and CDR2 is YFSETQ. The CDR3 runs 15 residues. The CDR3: CASSRSPAKNTEAFF. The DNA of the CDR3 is TGCGCCAGCAGCCGCTCTCCGGCGAAGAACACTGAAGCTTTCTTT.